This passage covers 10 T cell receptor beta chains from one sample sequenced in a study of CD8 T cells in ankylosing spondylitis. Findings and limits, study-wide: Within ankylosing spondylitis blood, a TCR beta motif made up of under 10 highly homologous variants appeared to be characteristic.

No antigens are known for them. Each CDR3 protein is one row after TCRdb ran MiXCR on the 5' RACE reads. The sample has 700,000 to 1,000,000 distinct CDR3 sequences, around 11% seen once. The sequencing sample was made of blood, either unsorted or a sorted T cell fraction (not recorded which). These receptors were obtained from a male donor with ankylosing spondylitis.

CDR3 sequence reads: CATSVGAFYEQYF. DNA for the CDR3: TGTGCCACCAGTGTTGGAGCCTTCTACGAGCAGTACTTC. This chain links TRBV24-1 with TRBJ2-7; no definite D call. The CDR3 extends over 13 amino acids. The germline CDR1 and CDR2 sequences are KGHDR and SFDVKD. V was clipped by 5 bases and J by 3 bases, with 10 bases between them.

This clonotype occurred a few times. The chain is built from TRBV12-3 or TRBV12-4 and TRBJ2-2, with D maybe TRBD2 (6 bases). The CDR3 is made up of 15 amino acids. V was cut by 7 bases and J by 1 base, with 13 bases left in between. The CDR3 is CASTSWGENTGELFF. The CDR3 DNA is TGTGCCAGCACCTCCTGGGGGGAGAACACCGGGGAGCTGTTTTTT.

The chain employs TRBV6-1 and TRBJ2-7; D is unclear. Germline values: CDR1 MNHNS, CDR2 SASEGT. Trimming removed 3 bases from V and 5 bases from J, with 23 bases in between. The CDR3 is 17 amino acids. The CDR3 nucleotides read TGTGCCAGCAGTGATCCCCCTTTTCGGGCCCGCACGGACGAGCAGTACTTC. It codes for CASSDPPFRARTDEQYF.

This clonotype was seen a few times. V usage is TRBV4-2 and J usage is TRBJ2-1; D is ambiguous. The CDR3 totals 13 residues. Germline lookup yields CDR1 LGHNA and CDR2 YNFKEQ. Trimming shortened V by 1 base and J by 9 bases, and 10 bases separated the two germline ends. The CDR3: CASSQVWDREQFF. The CDR3 DNA reads TGTGCCAGCAGCCAAGTCTGGGATCGTGAGCAGTTCTTC.

The V and J genes are TRBV27 and TRBJ1-5; D is possibly TRBD1 (5 bases). The V gene's germline CDR1 is MNHEY and CDR2 SMNVEV (reference sequence). The CDR3 is 14 amino acids. V lost 5 bases and J 3 bases, leaving 11 bases between the germline ends. CDR3 sequence: CASSRDGANQPQHF. The CDR3 DNA reads as TGTGCCAGCAGTCGCGACGGGGCCAATCAGCCCCAGCATTTT.

This clonotype has a handful of counts. This chain uses TRBV12-3 or TRBV12-4 with TRBJ2-5; D is undetermined. With 5 bases removed from V and 4 bases from J, the gap between germline ends came to 11 bases. The CDR3 runs to 13 residues. DNA of the CDR3: TGTGCCAGCAGTATTGCCCATGGAGAGACCCAGTACTTC. It codes for CASSIAHGETQYF.

This chain connects TRBV6-5 to TRBJ1-3; D is undetermined. The germline V gene encodes CDR1 MNHEY and CDR2 SVGAGI. The CDR3 extends over 16 amino acids. Trimming took off 0 bases at V and 0 bases at J, with 9 bases between the two ends. Written as DNA, the CDR3 is TGTGCCAGCAGTTACTCTAGGCCAGACTCTGGAAACACCATATATTTT. Translated, it gives CASSYSRPDSGNTIYF.

The chain combines TRBV5-1 with TRBJ2-7, with no clear D. The V and J ends lost 0 bases and 0 bases respectively, with 19 bases between them. Germline-derived CDR1 and CDR2 are SGHRS and YFSETQ. The CDR3 has 18 amino acids. The CDR3 protein is CASSLGPESRTLSYEQYF. CDR3 DNA sequence: TGCGCCAGCAGCTTGGGTCCCGAGTCCCGAACCCTCTCCTACGAGCAGTACTTC.

This clonotype was seen more than once but under ten times. The DNA of the CDR3 is TGTGCCAGCAGCTTTTCAGGGACAGTTCAAGAGACCCAGTACTTC. This encodes CASSFSGTVQETQYF. The chain is built from TRBV7-9 and TRBJ2-5; TRBD1 agrees at 7 bases. Germline loops: CDR1 SEHNR, CDR2 FQNEAQ (reference sequence). The CDR3 has 15 residues. Trimming cost V 3 bases and J 2 bases; bases outside gene matches: 6.

DNA of the CDR3: TGTGCCAGCAGCAAGGCACAGGGGGTTGGGGAGACCCAGTACTTC. Translating it yields CASSKAQGVGETQYF. The chain uses TRBV7-9 and TRBJ2-5; TRBD1 matches 8 bases. The CDR3 is made up of 15 amino acids. CDR1 is SEHNR, CDR2 FQNEAQ, per germline (reference sequence). With V trimmed by 5 bases and J by 5 bases, 10 bases remained unmatched.